This T cell receptor beta chain was observed in a study of CD8 T cells in Susac syndrome. RNA amounts of roughly 0.5 to 1 ug underwent reverse transcription with random hexamers. Amplification of TCR beta CDR3 was carried out by immunoSEQ multiplex PCR, which covered 54 Vbeta and 13 Jbeta segments. TCRdb redid the calling of the immunoSEQ multiplex PCR reads with MiXCR, one entry per CDR3 protein. This sample has 51,000 or so distinct CDR3 sequences, with 90% to 95% found just once. The authors carried out high-throughput sequencing of TCR beta. They applied it to CD8+ and CD4+ T cells obtained from blood. Healthy donors acted as controls, with matching for age and sex. Negative isolation was applied to CD8+ and CD4+ T cells, and FACS enrichment was applied to TEMRA cells. Sequenced sample: CD8+ T cells from PBMCs. This TCR derives from a human donor in good health.

The CDR3 region has the DNA TGTGCCAGTAGTATAACCGGGACAGGAAACTACGAGCAGTACTTC. It translates to CASSITGTGNYEQYF. The V gene is TRBV19, the J gene TRBJ2-7; 8 bases fit TRBD1. V trimming: 2 bases; J trimming: 3 bases; junction bases outside the gene matches: 6. CDR3 size: 15 residues. Per germline, CDR1 LNHDA and CDR2 SQIVND (reference sequence).